This is a list of T cell receptor beta chains from one sample in a study of OX40 agonist ivuxolimab in advanced cancers. Repertoires were generated with immunoSEQ multiplex PCR, while TCRdb's copy carries only in-frame clones and drops some. The profile shows 80,000 to 100,000 clones, about nine tenths of them singletons. The specimen comprised CD4+ or CD8+ T cells sorted from blood, sampled in a trial of the OX40 agonist ivuxolimab. Receptors originate from an adult with an advanced solid tumor such as melanoma, head and neck, liver or kidney cancer. CDR3s include the opening cysteine and the closing phenylalanine or tryptophan. The D gene is left open where the match is weak. Expanded clones are given a class, and other clones once, few, many or no size at all.

clone size	D gene	V gene	J gene	CDR3 protein	CDR3 DNA
.	.	TRBV18	TRBJ1-3	CASSSRKGPYSGNTIYF	TGTGCCAGCTCATCTCGAAAGGGACCCTACTCTGGAAACACCATATATTTT
.	TRBD1	TRBV6-4	TRBJ2-1	CASRRTGGSYNEQFF	TGTGCCAGCAGGAGGACAGGGGGCTCCTACAATGAGCAGTTCTTC
.	TRBD1	TRBV11-3	TRBJ1-6	CASSHRGQYNSPLHF	TGTGCCAGCAGCCACCGGGGACAGTATAATTCACCCCTCCACTTT
few	TRBD1	TRBV10-1	TRBJ1-2	CASSESRTGNPLGYTF	TGCGCCAGCAGTGAGTCGAGGACAGGAAACCCTCTTGGCTACACCTTC
.	TRBD1	TRBV6-1	TRBJ2-7	CASSEFGTGVYEQYF	TGTGCCAGCAGTGAGTTCGGGACAGGGGTGTACGAGCAGTACTTC
.	.	TRBV1	TRBJ2-1	CTSSPCSSGGFNEQFF	TGCACCAGCAGCCCATGCAGTAGCGGGGGATTCAATGAGCAGTTCTTC
.	TRBD1	TRBV18	TRBJ1-1	CASSPLKTGGSTEAFF	TGTGCCAGCTCACCACTCAAAACAGGGGGCAGTACTGAAGCTTTCTTT
.	.	TRBV12-5	TRBJ2-5	CASGPRGRQETQYF	TGTGCTAGTGGTCCCAGGGGAAGACAAGAGACCCAGTACTTC
.	TRBD1	TRBV11-2	TRBJ2-2	CASSPGQGGTGELFF	TGTGCCAGCAGCCCGGGACAGGGGGGCACCGGGGAGCTGTTTTTT
.	TRBD2	TRBV5-4	TRBJ2-5	CASSSGGLGASETQYF	TGTGCCAGCAGCTCGGGGGGACTAGGCGCGAGCGAGACCCAGTACTTC
.	.	TRBV19	TRBJ2-7	CASSIDASPYEQYF	TGTGCCAGTAGTATAGACGCCTCCCCCTACGAGCAGTACTTC
.	TRBD1	TRBV6-6	TRBJ1-2	CASRRGTEANYGYTF	TGTGCCAGCCGACGGGGGACAGAAGCTAACTATGGCTACACCTTC
.	TRBD1	TRBV5-1	TRBJ2-7	CASSQEGGFYEQYF	TGCGCCAGCAGCCAGGAAGGGGGCTTCTACGAGCAGTACTTC
.	.	TRBV10-2	TRBJ2-5	CASSDSGGTQYF	TGCGCCAGCAGTGATTCCGGTGGGACCCAGTACTTC
.	.	TRBV27	TRBJ2-7	CASRGIPGEQYF	TGTGCCAGCAGGGGCATACCGGGCGAGCAGTACTTC